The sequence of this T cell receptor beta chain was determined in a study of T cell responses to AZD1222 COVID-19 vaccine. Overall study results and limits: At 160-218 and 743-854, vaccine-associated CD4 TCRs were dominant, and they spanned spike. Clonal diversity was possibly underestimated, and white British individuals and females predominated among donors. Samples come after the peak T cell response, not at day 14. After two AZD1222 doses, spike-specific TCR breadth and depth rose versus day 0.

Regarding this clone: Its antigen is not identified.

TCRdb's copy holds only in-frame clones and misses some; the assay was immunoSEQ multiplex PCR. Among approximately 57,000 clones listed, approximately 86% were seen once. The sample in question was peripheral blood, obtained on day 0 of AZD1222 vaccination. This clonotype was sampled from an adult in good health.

The CDR3 sequence: CASTPSGNTIYF. In DNA form, the CDR3 reads TGTGCCAGCACCCCCTCTGGAAACACCATATATTTT. The chain carries TRBV25-1 and TRBJ1-3; no firm D call. The V gene lost 7 bases and the J gene lost 0 bases, with 4 bases spanning the gap. This CDR3 is built from 12 residues. Germline loops: CDR1 MGHDK, CDR2 SYGVNS.